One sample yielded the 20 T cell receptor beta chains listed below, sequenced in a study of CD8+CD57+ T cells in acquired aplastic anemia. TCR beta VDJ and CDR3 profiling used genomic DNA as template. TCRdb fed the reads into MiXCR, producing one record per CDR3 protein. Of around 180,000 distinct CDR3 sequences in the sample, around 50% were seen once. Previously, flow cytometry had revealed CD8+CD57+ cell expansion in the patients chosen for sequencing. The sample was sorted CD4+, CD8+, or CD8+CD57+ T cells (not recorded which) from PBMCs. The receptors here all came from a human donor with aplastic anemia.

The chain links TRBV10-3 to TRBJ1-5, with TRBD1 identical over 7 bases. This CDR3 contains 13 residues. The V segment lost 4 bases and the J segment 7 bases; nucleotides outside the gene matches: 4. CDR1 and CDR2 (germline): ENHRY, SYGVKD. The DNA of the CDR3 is TGTGCCATCAGTGGACAGGGAGGGCAGCCCCAGCATTTT. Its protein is CAISGQGGQPQHF.

CDR3 residues: CSAKNDEQFF. The CDR3 DNA follows: TGCAGCGCTAAGAATGATGAGCAGTTCTTC. The chain couples TRBV29-1 to TRBJ2-1; D gene unclear. V was clipped by 7 bases and J by 8 bases, with 9 bases between them. The CDR3 spans 10 residues. Germline CDR1 reads SQVTM; CDR2 reads ANQGSEA.

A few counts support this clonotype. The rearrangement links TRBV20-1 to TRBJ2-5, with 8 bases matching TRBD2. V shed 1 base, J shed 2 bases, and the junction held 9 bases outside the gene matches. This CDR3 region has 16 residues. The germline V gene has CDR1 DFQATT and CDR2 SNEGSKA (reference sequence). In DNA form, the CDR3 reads TGCAGTGCTAGAGGGTGGGGTACTAGCGGACAAGAGACCCAGTACTTC. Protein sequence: CSARGWGTSGQETQYF.

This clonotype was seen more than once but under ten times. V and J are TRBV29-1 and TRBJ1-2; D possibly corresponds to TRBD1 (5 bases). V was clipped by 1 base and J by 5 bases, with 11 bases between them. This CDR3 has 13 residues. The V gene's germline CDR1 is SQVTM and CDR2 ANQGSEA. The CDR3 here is CSVEGGGFYGYTF. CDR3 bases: TGCAGCGTTGAAGGGGGGGGGTTTTATGGCTACACCTTC.

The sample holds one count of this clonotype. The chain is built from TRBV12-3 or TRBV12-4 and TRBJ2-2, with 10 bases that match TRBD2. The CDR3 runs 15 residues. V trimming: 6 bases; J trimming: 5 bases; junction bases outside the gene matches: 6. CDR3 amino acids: CASRDSGRGTGELFF. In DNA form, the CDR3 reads TGTGCCAGCAGGGACAGCGGGAGGGGAACCGGGGAGCTGTTTTTT.

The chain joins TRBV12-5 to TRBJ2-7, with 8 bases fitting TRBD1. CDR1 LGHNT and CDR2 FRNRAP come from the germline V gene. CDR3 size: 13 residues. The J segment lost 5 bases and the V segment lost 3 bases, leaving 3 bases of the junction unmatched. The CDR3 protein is CASGLQGGHEQYF. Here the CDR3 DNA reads TGTGCTAGTGGTTTACAGGGGGGACACGAGCAGTACTTC.

The CDR3 bases are TGTGCCAGCAGCTCCAAGCGGGAGGGCGTCGATGAGCAGTTCTTC. It translates to CASSSKREGVDEQFF. The chain recombines TRBV11-1 with TRBJ2-1, with 10 nucleotides matching TRBD2. The CDR3 is made up of 15 amino acids. The germline gives CDR1 SGHAT, CDR2 FQDESV (reference sequence). The V and J ends lost 4 bases and 8 bases, in that order; junction bases with no gene match: 8.

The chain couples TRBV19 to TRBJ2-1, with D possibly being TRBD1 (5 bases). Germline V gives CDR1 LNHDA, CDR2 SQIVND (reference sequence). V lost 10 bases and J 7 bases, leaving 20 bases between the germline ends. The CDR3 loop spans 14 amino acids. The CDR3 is CATSIGVRNNEQFF. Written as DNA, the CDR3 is TGTGCCACATCCATAGGGGTTCGAAATAATGAGCAGTTCTTC.

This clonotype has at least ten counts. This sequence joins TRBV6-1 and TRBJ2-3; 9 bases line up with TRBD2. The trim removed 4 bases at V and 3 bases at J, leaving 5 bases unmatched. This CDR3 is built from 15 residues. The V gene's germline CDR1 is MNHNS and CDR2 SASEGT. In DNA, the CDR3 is TGTGCCAGCAGTGTTGTAGCGGGGGTTACAGATACGCAGTATTTT. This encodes CASSVVAGVTDTQYF.

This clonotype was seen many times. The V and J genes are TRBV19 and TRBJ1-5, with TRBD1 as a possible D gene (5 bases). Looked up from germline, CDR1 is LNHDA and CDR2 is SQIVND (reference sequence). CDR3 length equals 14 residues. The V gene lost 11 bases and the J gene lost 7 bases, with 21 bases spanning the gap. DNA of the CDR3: TGTGCCGGAGGAATTACGGGGGACGGGCAGCCCCAGCATTTT. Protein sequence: CAGGITGDGQPQHF.

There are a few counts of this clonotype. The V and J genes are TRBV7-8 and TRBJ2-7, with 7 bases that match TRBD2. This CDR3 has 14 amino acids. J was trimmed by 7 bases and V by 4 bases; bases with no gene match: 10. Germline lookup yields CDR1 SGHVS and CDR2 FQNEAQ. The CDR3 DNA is TGTGCCAGCAGCTCCCTGGGGGGGGGAACGGAGCAGTACTTC. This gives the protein CASSSLGGGTEQYF.

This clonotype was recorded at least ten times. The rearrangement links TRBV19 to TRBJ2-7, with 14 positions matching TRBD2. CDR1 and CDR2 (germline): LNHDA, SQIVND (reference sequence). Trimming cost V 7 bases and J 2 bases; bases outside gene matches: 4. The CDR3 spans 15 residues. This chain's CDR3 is CASKRTSGGTYEQYF. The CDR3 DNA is TGTGCCAGTAAAAGGACTAGCGGGGGGACCTACGAGCAGTACTTC.

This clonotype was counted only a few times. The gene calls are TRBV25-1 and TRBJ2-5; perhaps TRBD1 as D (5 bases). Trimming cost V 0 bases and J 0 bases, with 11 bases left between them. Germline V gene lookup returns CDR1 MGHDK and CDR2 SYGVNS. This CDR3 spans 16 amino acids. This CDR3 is CASSEYMTAYQETQYF. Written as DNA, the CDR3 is TGTGCCAGCAGTGAATATATGACAGCGTACCAAGAGACCCAGTACTTC. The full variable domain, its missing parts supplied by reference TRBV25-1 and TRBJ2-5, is EADIYQTPRYLVIGTGKKITLECSQTMGHDKMYWYQQDPGMELHLIHYSYGVNSTEKGDLSSESTVSRIRTEHFPLTLESARPSHTSQYLCASSEYMTAYQETQYFGPGTRLLVL.

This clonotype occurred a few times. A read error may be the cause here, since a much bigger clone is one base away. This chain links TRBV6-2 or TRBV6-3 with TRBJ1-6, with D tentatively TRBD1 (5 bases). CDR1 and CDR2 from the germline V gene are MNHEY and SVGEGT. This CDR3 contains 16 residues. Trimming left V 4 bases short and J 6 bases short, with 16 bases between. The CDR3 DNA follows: TGTGCCAGCAGTTCGACCTGGGGGTCTGGTAATTCACCCCTCCACTTT. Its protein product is CASSSTWGSGNSPLHF.

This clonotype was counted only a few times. The DNA for the CDR3 is TGTGCCAGCAGCGTAGAAGGGTCTGGGGCCAACGTCCTGACTTTC. This sequence encodes CASSVEGSGANVLTF. This sequence joins TRBV9 and TRBJ2-6; D is ambiguous. With 0 bases removed from V and 1 base from J, the gap between germline ends came to 5 bases. CDR3 length: 15 amino acids. Germline V gene sequence: CDR1 SGDLS, CDR2 YYNGEE.

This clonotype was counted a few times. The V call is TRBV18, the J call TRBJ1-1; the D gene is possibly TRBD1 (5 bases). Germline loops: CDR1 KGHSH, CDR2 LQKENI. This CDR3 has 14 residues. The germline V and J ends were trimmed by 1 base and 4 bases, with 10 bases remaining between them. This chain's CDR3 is CASSPQGKGTEAFF. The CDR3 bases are TGTGCCAGCTCACCACAGGGGAAAGGCACTGAAGCTTTCTTT.

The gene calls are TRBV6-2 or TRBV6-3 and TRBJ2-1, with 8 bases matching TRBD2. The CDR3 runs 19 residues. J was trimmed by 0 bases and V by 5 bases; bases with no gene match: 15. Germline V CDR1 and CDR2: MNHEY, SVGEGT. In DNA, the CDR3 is TGTGCCAGCAGTCACCAGGGAGTTAGCGGGGCCTTCTCCTACAATGAGCAGTTCTTC. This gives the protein CASSHQGVSGAFSYNEQFF.

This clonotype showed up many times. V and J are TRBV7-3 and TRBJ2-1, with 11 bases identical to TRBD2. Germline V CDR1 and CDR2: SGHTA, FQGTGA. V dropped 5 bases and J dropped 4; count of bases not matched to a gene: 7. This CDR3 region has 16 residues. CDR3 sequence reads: CASSLYSGGAYNEQFF. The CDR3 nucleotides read TGTGCCAGCAGCCTCTATAGCGGGGGGGCTTACAATGAGCAGTTCTTC.

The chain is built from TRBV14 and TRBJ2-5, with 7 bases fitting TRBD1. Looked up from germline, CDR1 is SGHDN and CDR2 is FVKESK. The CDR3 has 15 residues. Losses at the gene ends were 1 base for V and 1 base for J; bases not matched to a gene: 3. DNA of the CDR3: TGTGCCAGCAGCCAAGTGAGGGGGCCCCAAGAGACCCAGTACTTC. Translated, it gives CASSQVRGPQETQYF.

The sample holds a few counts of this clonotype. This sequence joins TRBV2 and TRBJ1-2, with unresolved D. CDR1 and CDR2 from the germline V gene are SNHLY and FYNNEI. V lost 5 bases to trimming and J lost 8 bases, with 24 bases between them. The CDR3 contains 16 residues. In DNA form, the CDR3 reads TGTGCCAGCAGTCGATTTCAAGGGAGTACAGCTTACGGCTACACCTTC. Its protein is CASSRFQGSTAYGYTF.